This T cell receptor beta chain stems from a study of blood T cell repertoires in COVID-19. Study summary: Some COVID-19 samples were acute and others convalescent; all came from the United States, Italy and Spain. PBMCs, B-cell-depleted T cells, or T cells provided the cDNA or gDNA that made up the material.

This CDR3 has 15 residues. Trimming removed 5 bases from V and 1 base from J; junction bases left unmatched: 8. The germline V gene encodes CDR1 SGHAT and CDR2 FQNNGV. Produced via immunoSEQ multiplex PCR; TCRdb's table is partial and in-frame only. This sample has about 61,000 clones, with around 86% found just once. The clonotype was recovered from a human donor in a cohort sampled during active COVID-19. This sequence joins TRBV11-2 and TRBJ2-7; TRBD1 matches 7 bases. Material for sequencing was peripheral blood. In DNA, the CDR3 is TGTGCCAGCAGCGGAATAAGGACAGGATCCTACGAGCAGTACTTC. This gives the protein CASSGIRTGSYEQYF. Supplemented by reference TRBV11-2 and TRBJ2-7, the full variable domain reads EAGVAQSPRYKIIEKRQSVAFWCNPISGHATLYWYQQILGQGPKLLIQFQNNGVVDDSQLPKDRFSAERLKGVDSTLKIQPAKLEDSAVYLCASSGIRTGSYEQYFGPGTRLTVT.